The 10 T cell receptor beta chains below all came from one sample that was sequenced in a study of shared clonotypes between healthy human individuals. TCRdb's copy holds only in-frame clones and misses some; the assay was immunoSEQ multiplex PCR. The sample consists of about 1 million clones, about 70% of them appearing once. What was sequenced was memory CD4+ T cells sorted from blood. The subset is: CD45RA-negative fraction. The receptors originated from a man aged 18-30 years in good health.

The rearrangement links TRBV18 to TRBJ1-1; D call uncertain. V was clipped by 8 bases and J by 0 bases, with 10 bases between them. The CDR3 runs to 13 residues. Germline V lookup: CDR1 KGHSH, CDR2 LQKENI. The CDR3 reads CASQASLNTEAFF. CDR3 nucleotide sequence: TGTGCCAGCCAGGCCAGTTTGAACACTGAAGCTTTCTTT.

The gene calls are TRBV30 and TRBJ2-5; D gene unclear. Per the germline V gene, CDR1 is GTSNPN and CDR2 is SVGIG (reference sequence). The CDR3 sequence is 13 residues long. V lost 2 bases and J 7 bases, leaving 14 bases between the germline ends. Here the CDR3 reads CAWSPSPFGTQYF. DNA for the CDR3: TGTGCCTGGAGTCCCTCACCGTTCGGGACCCAGTACTTC.

The V and J genes are TRBV5-1 and TRBJ2-2; TRBD1 matches 8 bases. The germline CDR1 and CDR2 sequences are SGHRS and YFSETQ. The CDR3 is made up of 14 amino acids. V lost 7 bases to trimming and J lost 5 bases; unmatched junction nucleotides: 7. Written as DNA, the CDR3 is TGCGCCAGCGGACAGACAGGGGTTACCGGGGAGCTGTTTTTT. Its protein is CASGQTGVTGELFF.

The chain is built from TRBV7-2 and TRBJ2-1; D is possibly TRBD1 (6 bases). The length of the CDR3 is 16 residues. V dropped 4 bases and J dropped 0 bases, with 13 bases sitting between them. Germline loops: CDR1 SGHTA, CDR2 FQGNSA. The CDR3 is CASSSRDMSSYNEQFF. The CDR3 DNA is TGTGCCAGCAGCTCCCGGGACATGAGCTCCTACAATGAGCAGTTCTTC. Filled out from reference TRBV7-2 and TRBJ2-1, the complete variable domain reads GAGVSQSPSNKVTEKGKDVELRCDPISGHTALYWYRQSLGQGLEFLIYFQGNSAPDKSGLPSDRFSAERTGGSVSTLTIQRTQQEDSAVYLCASSSRDMSSYNEQFFGPGTRLTVL.

The gene calls are TRBV13 and TRBJ2-7, with 7 bases that match TRBD2. The trim removed 5 bases at V and 6 bases at J, leaving 16 bases unmatched. Germline CDR1 PRHDT, CDR2 FYEKMQ (reference sequence). The CDR3 has 16 residues. CDR3 nucleotides: TGTGCCAGCAGCCGTAATGGAGGGAGGGCCCCTCCCGAGCAGTACTTC. Residues: CASSRNGGRAPPEQYF.

V gene TRBV10-3 combines with J gene TRBJ1-3, with TRBD1 identical over 9 bases. This CDR3 is built from 14 residues. J was trimmed by 7 bases and V by 8 bases; bases with no gene match: 9. Germline V gene data show CDR1 as ENHRY and CDR2 as SYGVKD. The CDR3: CAIAKGQGQNTIYF. The CDR3 DNA follows: TGTGCCATCGCGAAGGGACAGGGTCAGAACACCATATATTTT.

The chain joins TRBV10-1 to TRBJ2-3; TRBD1 is a possible D gene (5 bases). Per the germline V gene, CDR1 is WNHNN and CDR2 is SYGVQD (reference sequence). The V end lost 4 bases, the J end lost 2 bases, and 7 bases lay between the germline ends. This CDR3 spans 13 amino acids. The CDR3 loop is CASSVRATDTQYF. CDR3 in DNA: TGCGCCAGCAGTGTCAGGGCCACAGATACGCAGTATTTT.

This chain uses TRBV6-1 with TRBJ2-1, with TRBD1 matching 7 bases. J was trimmed by 8 bases and V by 6 bases; bases with no gene match: 13. The CDR3 runs 15 residues. Germline CDR1 and CDR2: MNHNS and SASEGT. CDR3 amino acids: CASRGNRGARDEQFF. CDR3 DNA sequence: TGTGCCAGCAGGGGGAACAGGGGCGCTAGGGATGAGCAGTTCTTC.

V and J are TRBV7-2 and TRBJ2-2; 12 bases fit TRBD2. Germline-derived CDR1 and CDR2 are SGHTA and FQGNSA. After removal of 8 bases from V and 8 bases from J, the junction contained 3 bases not matched to a gene. This CDR3 has 13 amino acids. The CDR3 reads CASGLAGRGELFF. CDR3 in DNA: TGTGCCAGCGGACTAGCGGGACGGGGGGAGCTGTTTTTT.

The chain couples TRBV6-1 to TRBJ1-5; TRBD1 aligns across 8 bases. The CDR3 has 15 residues. V lost 6 bases, J lost 3 bases, and 7 bases stayed unmatched. Germline V gene sequence: CDR1 MNHNS, CDR2 SASEGT. CDR3 sequence: CASSRDRGSNQPQHF. The CDR3, as DNA: TGTGCCAGCAGCCGCGACAGGGGCTCCAATCAGCCCCAGCATTTT.